A single sample gave rise to the 24 T cell receptor beta chains below, sequenced in a study of OX40 agonist ivuxolimab in advanced cancers. The repertoire was sequenced with immunoSEQ multiplex PCR; TCRdb's copy has only in-frame clones and lacks some. Of tens of thousands of clones listed, 85% to 90% are singletons. Sequenced material: CD4+ or CD8+ T cells sorted from blood, taken in a trial of the OX40 agonist ivuxolimab. These receptors all stem from an adult with an advanced solid tumor such as melanoma, head and neck, liver or kidney cancer.

Details on this clone: The identical CDR3 is also encoded by other nucleotide sequences in the sample. V and J are TRBV28 and TRBJ1-4; D gene uncertain. Trimming shortened V by 2 bases and J by 6 bases, and 16 bases separated the two germline ends. Germline V gives CDR1 MDHEN, CDR2 SYDVKM. This CDR3 contains 16 residues. CDR3 DNA: TGTGCCAGCAGTTTAGGTCTGGGTGGGGTGGATGAAAAACTGTTTTTT. It translates to CASSLGLGGVDEKLFF.

The chain uses TRBV2 and TRBJ2-5; D remains unclear. The CDR3 runs 13 residues. Trimming removed 3 bases from V and 2 bases from J, with 7 bases in between. Germline V gives CDR1 SNHLY, CDR2 FYNNEI. As DNA, the CDR3 is TGTGCCAGCAGTGACGAGAGTCAAGAGACCCAGTACTTC. Translating gives CASSDESQETQYF.

The genes are TRBV28 and TRBJ1-2; tentatively, D is TRBD1 (5 bases). CDR1 MDHEN and CDR2 SYDVKM come from the germline V gene. The length of the CDR3 is 12 residues. Trimming stripped 5 bases from V and 4 bases from J, with 8 bases between. The CDR3 DNA reads TGTGCCAGCAGTCGGAGGGGCTATGGCTACACCTTC. As protein: CASSRRGYGYTF.

For the CDR3, the DNA is TGTGCCACCCTGACGGAAGTTATGAACACTGAAGCTTTCTTT. Its translation is CATLTEVMNTEAFF. The gene calls are TRBV6-5 and TRBJ1-1; unclear D gene. The CDR3 consists of 14 residues. V gave up 10 bases and J gave up 0 bases, with 15 bases separating them. Germline lookup yields CDR1 MNHEY and CDR2 SVGAGI.

The CDR3 nucleotides read TGTGCCAGCGTCTTGGCGGGCAGGGGGAACTATGGCTACACCTTC. Protein sequence: CASVLAGRGNYGYTF. This chain connects TRBV5-5 to TRBJ1-2; 7 bases align to TRBD1. The CDR3 extends over 15 amino acids. V lost 7 bases and J lost 2; bases outside the gene matches: 11. The germline gives CDR1 SGHKS, CDR2 YYEKEE (reference sequence).

The V and J genes are TRBV10-3 and TRBJ2-5, with D possibly TRBD1 on 6 matching bases. CDR1 is ENHRY and CDR2 is SYGVKD in the germline V gene. The germline V and J ends were trimmed by 10 bases and 3 bases, with 12 bases remaining between them. CDR3 length equals 12 residues. CDR3: CATRTVEETQYF. In nucleotides, the CDR3 is TGTGCCACCAGGACAGTAGAAGAGACCCAGTACTTC.

This rearrangement joins TRBV29-1 to TRBJ2-7; 9 positions match TRBD2. CDR1 and CDR2 from the germline V gene are SQVTM and ANQGSEA. With V trimmed by 6 bases and J by 5 bases, 14 bases remained unmatched. The CDR3 totals 15 residues. CDR3 nucleotides: TGCAGCGTGGGTGACGGTAGCGGGAGTAGCAACGAGCAGTACTTC. Encoded protein: CSVGDGSGSSNEQYF.

CDR3 coding DNA: TGTGCCAGCAGTCCCCCCGGGGGAATCGAAGCTTTCTTT. It codes for CASSPPGGIEAFF. The genes are TRBV2 and TRBJ1-1, with D possibly being TRBD1 (5 bases). Germline loops: CDR1 SNHLY, CDR2 FYNNEI. Trimming cost V 5 bases and J 8 bases, with 15 bases left between them. The CDR3 covers 13 residues. Drawing the rest from reference TRBV2 and TRBJ1-1, the complete variable domain is EPEVTQTPSHQVTQMGQEVILRCVPISNHLYFYWYRQILGQKVEFLVSFYNNEISEKSEIFDDQFSVERPDGSNFTLKIRSTKLEDSAMYFCASSPPGGIEAFFGQGTRLTVV.

The rearrangement uses TRBV19 and TRBJ2-1, with 11 bases matching TRBD2. The V gene's germline CDR1 is LNHDA and CDR2 SQIVND (reference sequence). There are 16 residues in the CDR3. J gave up 1 base and V 5 bases, and 4 bases lay outside the gene matches. CDR3 nucleotide sequence: TGTGCCAGTAGTCCTCGACTAGCGGGATCCTACAATGAGCAGTTCTTC. It translates to CASSPRLAGSYNEQFF.

The chain links TRBV7-9 to TRBJ1-2, with D perhaps matching TRBD1 (5 bases). The CDR3 is 15 amino acids. Germline V CDR1 and CDR2: SEHNR, FQNEAQ (reference sequence). Trimming left V 2 bases short and J 5 bases short, with 15 bases between. As DNA, the CDR3 is TGTGCCAGCAGCTTAAGTGTAGTGGGGGATTATGGCTACACCTTC. Its translation is CASSLSVVGDYGYTF.

The chain recombines TRBV19 with TRBJ2-7; TRBD2 is a possible D gene (5 bases). From germline, CDR1 is LNHDA and CDR2 SQIVND (reference sequence). The CDR3 loop spans 13 amino acids. V shed 4 bases and J shed 7 bases, with 14 bases lying between them. The CDR3 region is CASSTLGPGEQYF. The CDR3 DNA follows: TGTGCCAGTAGTACTCTCGGCCCGGGGGAGCAGTACTTC.

The genes are TRBV6-6 and TRBJ2-7, with TRBD1 identical over 7 bases. The germline V gene encodes CDR1 MNHNY and CDR2 SVGAGI (reference sequence). The CDR3 is 15 amino acids. The trim removed 7 bases at V and 1 base at J, leaving 10 bases unmatched. The CDR3: CASTMTGLVSYEQYF. The CDR3 DNA is TGTGCCAGCACCATGACAGGGCTCGTTTCCTACGAGCAGTACTTC.

This clone was detected once. This chain connects TRBV7-2 to TRBJ2-3, with D perhaps matching TRBD2 (6 bases). The CDR3 has 17 amino acids. Germline CDR1 is SGHTA and CDR2 is FQGNSA. Trimming cost V 5 bases and J 5 bases, with 23 bases left between them. Written as DNA, the CDR3 is TGTGCCAGCAGCCACCAGCGGCGGAGGGCCTGGGGAGATACGCAGTATTTT. Encoded protein: CASSHQRRRAWGDTQYF.

The V and J genes are TRBV5-4 and TRBJ2-5; TRBD1 is a possible D gene (5 bases). The CDR3 extends over 15 amino acids. Germline V gene sequence: CDR1 SGHNT, CDR2 YYREEE (reference sequence). V lost 0 bases and J lost 5, with 14 bases in between. This chain's CDR3 is CASSLEFRAGETQYF. The CDR3 DNA follows: TGTGCCAGCAGCTTGGAGTTCAGGGCAGGGGAGACCCAGTACTTC.

The chain joins TRBV6-6 to TRBJ1-5, with D unresolved. V lost 5 bases to trimming and J lost 5 bases, with 10 bases between them. This CDR3 is 13 amino acids long. Germline loops: CDR1 MNHNY, CDR2 SVGAGI (reference sequence). The CDR3 sequence: CASSPQAYQPQHF. The CDR3 nucleotides read TGTGCCAGCAGTCCCCAGGCGTATCAGCCCCAGCATTTT.

This chain uses TRBV19 with TRBJ2-5; perhaps D is TRBD1 or TRBD2 (5 bases each). CDR3 length: 13 amino acids. V lost 2 bases, J lost 4 bases, and 8 bases lay in between. Per the germline V gene, CDR1 is LNHDA and CDR2 is SQIVND (reference sequence). DNA for the CDR3: TGTGCCAGTAGTATAAAGAGGGGAGAGACCCAGTACTTC. Translated: CASSIKRGETQYF.

This clone was counted once. The rearrangement joins TRBV20-1 to TRBJ2-5; D is ambiguous. The V gene lost 5 bases and the J gene lost 5 bases, with 6 bases spanning the gap. The CDR3 length is 10 residues. In germline, CDR1 is DFQATT, CDR2 SNEGSKA (reference sequence). Here the CDR3 reads CSAERETQYF. CDR3 sequence (DNA): TGCAGTGCTGAACGGGAGACCCAGTACTTC.

This sequence joins TRBV29-1 and TRBJ2-1; D may match TRBD1 or TRBD2 (5 bases each). The CDR3 is 13 residues long. The V gene's germline CDR1 is SQVTM and CDR2 ANQGSEA. V was clipped by 4 bases and J by 6 bases, with 13 bases between them. This chain's CDR3 is CSVAGTAFNEQFF. The CDR3 DNA reads as TGCAGCGTTGCCGGGACCGCCTTCAATGAGCAGTTCTTC.

The chain employs TRBV5-1 and TRBJ2-7, with 11 bases identical to TRBD2. V was pared by 4 bases and J by 5 bases, with 5 bases of the junction left unmatched. The germline V gene encodes CDR1 SGHRS and CDR2 YFSETQ. This CDR3 contains 14 residues. This CDR3 is CASSPGTSGHEQYF. CDR3 bases: TGCGCCAGCAGCCCCGGGACTAGCGGCCACGAGCAGTACTTC.

The chain carries TRBV9 and TRBJ2-2; 7 positions agree with TRBD2. Per germline, CDR1 SGDLS and CDR2 YYNGEE. The CDR3 runs to 12 residues. J gave up 5 bases and V 9 bases, and 4 bases lay outside the gene matches. In DNA, the CDR3 is TGTGCCACCTCAGCGGGAACCGGGGAGCTGTTTTTT. It encodes CATSAGTGELFF.

V usage is TRBV11-3 and J usage is TRBJ1-4; TRBD1 matches 7 bases. The V gene's germline CDR1 is SGHNT and CDR2 YENEEA. The CDR3 is made up of 15 amino acids. Trimming cost V 4 bases and J 6 bases; bases outside gene matches: 8. The CDR3 coding sequence is TGTGCCAGCAGCTCACGACAGGGTGATGATGAAAAACTGTTTTTT. This encodes CASSSRQGDDEKLFF.

This sequence joins TRBV21-1 and TRBJ2-1; TRBD1, the table's D call, lacks a check against the DNA. TRBV21-1 is annotated as a pseudogene. CDR3 size: 14 residues. The CDR3 sequence: CASSLGQKGNEQFF. The DNA for the CDR3 is TGTGCCAGCAGCCTGGGACAAAAAGGAAATGAGCAGTTCTTC.

The chain couples TRBV30 to TRBJ2-1, with 8 bases that match TRBD2. The germline gives CDR1 GTSNPN, CDR2 SVGIG (reference sequence). The length of the CDR3 is 11 residues. V shed 7 bases and J 10 bases; nucleotides not matched to a gene: 6. This CDR3 reads CAFSGMYEQFF. The CDR3, as DNA: TGTGCCTTTAGCGGGATGTACGAGCAGTTCTTC.

The chain recombines TRBV7-9 with TRBJ2-1; D possibly corresponds to TRBD2 (5 bases). Germline V CDR1 and CDR2: SEHNR, FQNEAQ (reference sequence). The CDR3 runs 15 residues. V lost 2 bases, J lost 5 bases, and 13 bases lay in between. The CDR3: CASSLFGRADNEQFF. The CDR3 nucleotides read TGTGCCAGCAGCTTATTTGGGCGGGCAGACAATGAGCAGTTCTTC.